This T cell receptor (beta chain) was found in a study of radiotherapy plus CTLA-4 blockade in lung cancer. Treatment of patients with chemo-refractory metastatic non-small-cell lung cancer consisted of focal radiation plus CTLA-4 blockade with ipilimumab. Germline values: CDR1 SGHAT, CDR2 FQNNGV. The CDR3 is made up of 17 amino acids. J lost 3 bases, V lost 3 bases, and 9 bases had no gene match. TCRdb's copy holds only in-frame clones and misses some; the assay was immunoSEQ multiplex PCR. The sample lists around 45,000 clones; approximately 67% were seen once. Concerning this clone: The target antigen is unknown.

Study-wide points: Some TCR clones had been derived from tumors. These clones expanded in peripheral blood after radiotherapy plus ipilimumab.

The rearrangement uses TRBV11-2 and TRBJ2-1, with 9 bases identical to TRBD2. The sequencing here drew on peripheral blood, taken from a patient treated with radiotherapy plus ipilimumab. This TCR was sampled from a human donor with non-small cell lung cancer who had a partial response to radiotherapy plus ipilimumab. The CDR3 is CASSLGGSGSYYNEQFF. The DNA for the CDR3 is TGTGCCAGCAGCTTGGGAGGTAGCGGGAGCTACTACAATGAGCAGTTCTTC.